This T cell receptor (beta chain) was identified during a study of blood T cell repertoires in COVID-19. Trimming left V 0 bases short and J 2 bases short, with 12 bases between. Germline CDR1 SGDLS, CDR2 YYNGEE. This CDR3 has 16 residues. Repertoires were generated with immunoSEQ multiplex PCR, while TCRdb's copy carries only in-frame clones and drops some. The data show around 120,000 clones, more than 60% seen once. The V call is TRBV9, the J call TRBJ2-1, with D hard to call. This sequence originates from a man aged 65-85 years with acute or convalescent COVID-19. Sequencing input: peripheral blood. This CDR3 is CASSVDGLQTYNEQFF. The CDR3 bases are TGTGCCAGCAGCGTAGACGGCTTACAGACCTACAATGAGCAGTTCTTC.